This paragraph reports one T cell receptor beta chain. One end of the junction does not line up with germline, which may come from a read error. Disease in donors with ophthalmopathy had moderate-to-severe activity, CAS ≥3, NOSPECS ≥4 and under 3 months' duration. Orbital computed tomography, thyroid ultrasound, TRAb, serum thyroxine and clinical symptoms formed the basis of diagnosis. PBMCs originated in about 9.8 ml of fresh peripheral blood. In germline, CDR1 is SGHVS, CDR2 FQNEAQ. This CDR3 has 17 residues. The study amplified TCR beta CDR3 regions using RNA transcripts. HTBI-primed first-round RT-PCR preceded second-round multiplex PCR. TCRdb recomputed calls from the multiplex PCR reads with MiXCR, one row per CDR3 protein. The table records around 660,000 distinct CDR3 sequences, approximately 39% of them present only once. These data are taken from a study of Graves' ophthalmopathy and Graves' hyperthyroidism. Study context: The collection of peripheral blood took place at initial diagnosis, before any treatment.

V usage is TRBV7-8 and J usage is TRBJ1-2; D not resolved. The sequenced sample was peripheral blood. The source is an adult man with Graves' ophthalmopathy. CDR3 DNA sequence: TGCGCCAGCAGCCAACTAAGGGCCGCGGAGACGCCCTATGGCTACACCTTC. Encoded protein: CASSQLRAAETPYGYTF.